Included here is one TCR beta chain sequence, with context. This clone was counted a few times. Its antigen remains undetermined. Base qualities are not provided; no much larger clone lies one nucleotide away. Whole blood was collected in K2EDTA tubes by collaborating institutions according to the institutions' own protocols. For TCRbeta analysis, collaborators shipped samples in one of three forms: frozen whole blood, isolated PBMCs, or DNA extracted from either of those sample types. The immunoSEQ Assay, a bias-controlled multiplex PCR, was used to amplify TCRbeta CDR3 regions from genomic DNA. Turning to the authors' computational methods: Nucleated cell counts per sample were estimated from amplification of reference gene primers within the assay. To quantify the absolute abundance of each unique TCRbeta CDR3 rearrangement, sequence reads were collapsed and filtered. For each sample, productive Simpson clonality was calculated as the square root of Simpson's diversity index over productive rearrangements. Here the immuneACCESS table is served through TCRdb, limited to in-frame sequences with V and J called. Missing clones are a known gap in these copies; in checked studies unresolved V genes cover under half, and the rest lacks a known reason. Clone size and the V and J calls come from that table; the DNA yielded D and trimming. This sample has 650,000 to 800,000 clones in its table, and over 80% of those were observed once. Over 0.2% of the sample is taken by the ten largest.

These data belong to a study of blood T cell repertoires in COVID-19 (dated by TCRdb to about 2020). The study in broad terms: Collaborator samples came from the United States, Italy and Spain and covered acute and convalescent phases of COVID-19. A freely available public database, intended as a resource for researchers studying the immune response to SARS-CoV-2, is where the repertoires were released. The material from the prospective study consisted of cDNA or gDNA derived from T cells, B-cell-depleted T cells, or PBMCs. The samples were drawn from two sources: the first 160 participants of the ongoing ImmuneRACE study, and 1,000 to 1,500 subjects contributed by 6 global collaborators. The dataset comprised deeply sampled blood TCRbeta repertoires from subjects exposed to, actively infected with, or recovered from COVID-19. Nearly every sample came with metadata listing a de-identified subject ID, COVID-19 status, age in years and sex. HLA class I and class II types, where available, came from metadata supplied by the sample provider rather than from assay-based typing. Here is what the overall study found, with its caveats: The amount of clinical and demographic metadata varied by source and participant and was provided uncurated.

From a lookup of the germline V gene, CDR1 and CDR2 are KGHDR and SFDVKD. A distance of 10 bases separates the germline ends of V and J, which lose 1 base and 5 bases respectively. The CDR3 runs 14 amino acids, cysteine and phenylalanine included. Only the CDR3 DNA stays, 42 bases, in frame from base 1. The clonotype originates from a woman in her late teens or twenties with acute or convalescent COVID-19. The sample consisted of peripheral blood. The rearranged chain carries TRBV24-1 and TRBJ1-1; TRBD1 is possibly the D segment (5 matching bases). CDR3 region: CATSDFQGLTEAFF. The DNA is as follows: TGTGCCACCAGTGATTTTCAGGGTCTTACTGAAGCTTTCTTT.